This T cell receptor (beta chain) originates from a study of blood T cell repertoires in COVID-19. Sequencing used immunoSEQ multiplex PCR; TCRdb keeps in-frame clones, though not all of them. The repertoire has roughly 290,000 clones, 80% to 90% of them found once; the top ten carry approximately 4%. The CDR3 is 16 residues long. The chain employs TRBV12-1 and TRBJ1-5. TRBV12-1 is assigned pseudogene status. Sequences were obtained from PBMCs or T cells enriched from blood (not recorded which). The receptor was derived from a woman in her 30s who had recovered from COVID-19. The CDR3 sequence is CASSFGPRGCNQPQHF. The CDR3 region has the DNA TGTGCCAGCAGCTTTGGTCCCCGGGGGTGCAATCAGCCCCAGCATTTT.